Each of the 14 T cell receptor beta chains below was sequenced from the same sample in a study of T cells after yellow fever vaccination. From the 5' RACE reads, TCRdb called clonotypes with MiXCR, one entry per CDR3 protein. The table has over 150,000 distinct CDR3 sequences, 6% to 7.5% seen once. Sequencing used CD4+ T cells sorted from PBMCs, obtained 5 days after the first yellow fever vaccination. These receptors were collected from a man aged 18 to 30 who received the YFV17D yellow fever vaccine.

This clonotype was counted between two and nine times. The chain recombines TRBV20-1 with TRBJ1-3; D is unresolved. Germline V gene data show CDR1 as DFQATT and CDR2 as SNEGSKA (reference sequence). The CDR3 sequence is 11 residues long. The V gene lost 3 bases and the J gene lost 5 bases, with 5 bases spanning the gap. The CDR3 spells CSASVRNTIYF. CDR3 nucleotides: TGCAGTGCTAGTGTCCGAAACACCATATATTTT.

This clonotype has only a few counts. The chain carries TRBV12-3 or TRBV12-4 and TRBJ1-6; D uncertain. V was clipped by 5 bases and J by 10 bases, with 24 bases between them. The CDR3 extends over 17 amino acids. The CDR3 sequence is CASSPRRGVIEDSPLHF. The CDR3 DNA is TGTGCCAGCAGTCCACGACGGGGAGTTATTGAAGACTCACCCCTCCACTTT.

This clonotype has only a few counts. The chain links TRBV12-3 or TRBV12-4 to TRBJ2-3; no clear D. Trimming cost V 3 bases and J 5 bases, with 15 bases left between them. The CDR3 is made up of 15 amino acids. In DNA form, the CDR3 reads TGTGCCAGCAGTTTTGCGGCCCAAAGAGGAGATACGCAGTATTTT. This translates into CASSFAAQRGDTQYF.

This clonotype came up a few times. The chain joins TRBV6-2 or TRBV6-3 to TRBJ2-2, with D unclear. In germline, CDR1 is MNHEY, CDR2 SVGEGT. Between the trimmed V and J ends, which lost 0 bases and 2 bases, there was a span of 4 bases. The CDR3 runs to 14 residues. CDR3 DNA: TGTGCCAGCAGTTACTCGCTAAACACCGGGGAGCTGTTTTTT. Translating it yields CASSYSLNTGELFF.

This clonotype has ten or more counts. The chain links TRBV7-8 to TRBJ1-2, with 9 bases matching TRBD1. This CDR3 region has 18 residues. Losses at the gene ends were 5 bases for V and 6 bases for J; bases not matched to a gene: 19. Germline lookup yields CDR1 SGHVS and CDR2 FQNEAQ. DNA of the CDR3: TGTGCCAGCAGCCGAAACAGGGGGCGAACACTCTCCGATAATGGCTACACCTTC. It translates to CASSRNRGRTLSDNGYTF.

J is TRBJ1-6 and V is TRBV6-5; 7 bases line up with TRBD1. The J segment lost 6 bases and the V segment lost 5 bases, leaving 7 bases of the junction unmatched. This CDR3 comprises 15 residues. Germline CDR1 and CDR2: MNHEY and SVGAGI. In DNA, the CDR3 is TGTGCCAGCAGTAACGAGGGGGCCAGTAATTCACCCCTCCACTTT. Its protein product is CASSNEGASNSPLHF.

Ten or more counts support this clonotype. The J gene is TRBJ2-1, the V gene TRBV25-1, with D possibly being TRBD2 (6 bases). Germline CDR1 and CDR2: MGHDK and SYGVNS. V lost 7 bases and J 6 bases, leaving 19 bases between the germline ends. This CDR3 is 15 amino acids long. The CDR3 DNA is TGTGCCAGCATGGGGAGGAAGACTAGGTTCAATGAGCAGTTCTTC. Its protein is CASMGRKTRFNEQFF.

The chain links TRBV20-1 to TRBJ2-1; maybe TRBD2 (6 bases). With 3 bases removed from V and 6 bases from J, the gap between germline ends came to 9 bases. Germline loops: CDR1 DFQATT, CDR2 SNEGSKA (reference sequence). CDR3 length: 12 residues. CDR3: CSASRDSNEQFF. For the CDR3, the DNA is TGCAGTGCTAGTAGGGACTCCAATGAGCAGTTCTTC.

This clonotype was picked up many times. In nucleotides, the CDR3 is TGCAGCGTCGGGACAGGGCAAGAGACCCAGTACTTC. It translates to CSVGTGQETQYF. This sequence joins TRBV29-1 and TRBJ2-5; 9 bases align to TRBD1. CDR1 is SQVTM and CDR2 is ANQGSEA in the germline V gene. V was clipped by 6 bases and J by 2 bases; unmatched bases: 1. This CDR3 contains 12 residues.

The sample holds many counts of this clonotype. The gene calls are TRBV6-5 and TRBJ1-3; no clear D. The CDR3 has 12 residues. Germline V gene lookup returns CDR1 MNHEY and CDR2 SVGAGI. The ends were cut back, 7 bases at V and 2 bases at J, with 6 bases in the middle. DNA for the CDR3: TGTGCCAGCACGTCAGCTGGAAACACCATATATTTT. Translated, it gives CASTSAGNTIYF.

This clonotype has a single count. A read error may explain this, as a much larger clone is one base away. The chain employs TRBV14 and TRBJ2-3, with no clear D. Trimming removed 4 bases from V and 13 bases from J, with 18 bases in between. The CDR3 contains 13 residues. Germline V lookup: CDR1 SGHDN, CDR2 FVKESK. The chain's CDR3 is CASSLIRIGPKYF. The CDR3 nucleotides read TGTGCCAGCAGCCTAATCCGGATAGGGCCCAAGTATTTT.

In its sample, this clonotype was seen many times. This chain uses TRBV11-1 with TRBJ2-3; TRBD2 aligns across 13 bases. J was trimmed by 1 base and V by 6 bases; bases with no gene match: 7. The CDR3 sequence is 17 residues long. In germline, CDR1 is SGHAT, CDR2 FQDESV (reference sequence). The DNA for the CDR3 is TGTGCCAGCAGTTCCGGACTAGCGGGGGTCGGCACAGATACGCAGTATTTT. As protein: CASSSGLAGVGTDTQYF.

The table lists this clonotype with many counts. The J gene is TRBJ2-2, the V gene TRBV6-1; D is ambiguous. The CDR3 is 15 residues long. Trimming pared 4 bases from V and 5 bases from J, leaving 14 bases between. CDR1 MNHNS and CDR2 SASEGT come from the germline V gene. In DNA form, the CDR3 reads TGTGCCAGCAGTGTCCAGGAAGTAAGGACCGGGGAGCTGTTTTTT. Its translation: CASSVQEVRTGELFF.

This clonotype appeared many times. The chain carries TRBV9 and TRBJ1-4; D is perhaps TRBD1 (6 bases). In germline, CDR1 is SGDLS, CDR2 YYNGEE. The CDR3 covers 16 residues. V was shortened by 3 bases and J by 1 base, with 13 bases between the two germline ends. In nucleotides, the CDR3 is TGTGCCAGCAGCGGCGGACAGCCCGTAACTAATGAAAAACTGTTTTTT. This encodes CASSGGQPVTNEKLFF.